This T cell receptor beta chain was observed in a study of T cell responses to AZD1222 COVID-19 vaccine. General study results and limits: A reported finding is that nearly half of spike-specific TCRs target unmutated variant regions. Spike was spanned by vaccine-associated CD4 TCRs, with dominance at 160-218 and 743-854. White British ancestry dominated among donors, who included more females, and clonal diversity was possibly underestimated. Baseline seropositivity occurred in only a handful of AZD1222 recipients.

As regards this clone: What it binds is not known.

Generated by immunoSEQ multiplex PCR, the TCRdb table keeps only in-frame clones and is missing some. The repertoire includes about 220,000 clones, 90% to 95% of them detected once, and about 1% sits in the top ten. The sample was peripheral blood, taken on day 0 of MenACWY control vaccination. This TCR derives from an adult in good health.

The CDR3 DNA sequence: TGTGCCAGCAGCTTGGTACTAGCGGGGGGCCAAGAGACCCAGTACTTC. It encodes CASSLVLAGGQETQYF. This rearrangement joins TRBV5-4 to TRBJ2-5; the match to TRBD2 covers 12 bases. CDR1 and CDR2 (germline): SGHNT, YYREEE (reference sequence). The CDR3 loop spans 16 amino acids. Trimming took 0 bases from V and 1 from J; bases not matched to a gene: 1.